This is a list of T cell receptor beta chains from one sample in a study of spatial heterogeneity in lung cancer. TCRdb passed the 5' RACE reads through MiXCR, listing each CDR3 protein once. The table records 40,000 to 45,000 distinct CDR3 sequences, roughly 13% of them present only once. Source: PBMCs, taken at surgery. These receptor sequences come from a male donor with early-stage non-small cell lung cancer. Both conserved end residues are part of each CDR3. Fields, in order: V gene, D gene, clone size, J gene, CDR3 protein, CDR3 DNA. The D gene is left open where the match is weak. The size entry is marked missing in some rows and otherwise reads once, few, many or a size class.

v_gene: TRBV27
d_gene: TRBD2
abundance: -
j_gene: TRBJ2-2
CDR3aa: CASALREGRTGELFF
CDR3nt: TGTGCCAGTGCGCTGCGGGAGGGCCGCACCGGGGAGCTGTTTTTT

v_gene: TRBV12-3/TRBV12-4
d_gene: TRBD1
abundance: many
j_gene: TRBJ2-2
CDR3aa: CASSLGGRGLFNTGELFF
CDR3nt: TGTGCCAGCAGTTTAGGTGGCAGGGGGCTCTTCAACACCGGGGAGCTGTTTTTT

v_gene: TRBV9
d_gene: -
abundance: few
j_gene: TRBJ2-3
CDR3aa: CASSVAGGQPDTQYF
CDR3nt: TGTGCCAGCAGCGTAGCGGGCGGACAGCCAGATACGCAGTATTTT

v_gene: TRBV6-6
d_gene: TRBD1
abundance: -
j_gene: TRBJ1-2
CDR3aa: CASVPYRGYGYTF
CDR3nt: TGTGCCAGCGTCCCCTACAGGGGGTATGGCTACACCTTC

v_gene: TRBV6-5
d_gene: -
abundance: few
j_gene: TRBJ2-1
CDR3aa: CASSPGIANEQFF
CDR3nt: TGTGCCAGCAGTCCCGGGATCGCCAATGAGCAGTTCTTC

v_gene: TRBV7-2
d_gene: -
abundance: many
j_gene: TRBJ1-4
CDR3aa: CASSPLDPPGEKLFF
CDR3nt: TGTGCCAGCAGCCCGCTCGACCCTCCGGGTGAAAAACTGTTTTTT

v_gene: TRBV28
d_gene: -
abundance: -
j_gene: TRBJ2-6
CDR3aa: CASSSEQTPSGANVLTF
CDR3nt: TGTGCCAGCAGTTCGGAACAAACGCCCTCTGGGGCCAACGTCCTGACTTTC

v_gene: TRBV7-2
d_gene: -
abundance: few
j_gene: TRBJ1-1
CDR3aa: CASSPRLGDMNTEAFF
CDR3nt: TGTGCCAGCAGCCCAAGATTGGGGGATATGAACACTGAAGCTTTCTTT

v_gene: TRBV2
d_gene: TRBD1
abundance: few
j_gene: TRBJ2-7
CDR3aa: CASAGQGVDEQYF
CDR3nt: TGTGCCAGCGCAGGACAGGGGGTCGACGAGCAGTACTTC

v_gene: TRBV7-2
d_gene: -
abundance: many
j_gene: TRBJ1-2
CDR3aa: CASSPGLRQVYGYTF
CDR3nt: TGTGCCAGCAGCCCAGGGCTCCGGCAGGTCTATGGCTACACCTTC

v_gene: TRBV19
d_gene: -
abundance: few
j_gene: TRBJ1-2
CDR3aa: CASSTSYLTNYGYTF
CDR3nt: TGTGCCAGTAGTACCAGCTACCTGACTAACTATGGCTACACCTTC

v_gene: TRBV4-1
d_gene: -
abundance: -
j_gene: TRBJ2-6
CDR3aa: CASSHPRGGVSSGANVLTF
CDR3nt: TGCGCCAGCAGTCACCCAAGGGGGGGCGTAAGCTCTGGGGCCAACGTCCTGACTTTC

v_gene: TRBV28
d_gene: TRBD2
abundance: -
j_gene: TRBJ2-1
CDR3aa: CASSSTSGSYNEQFF
CDR3nt: TGTGCCAGCAGCTCTACTAGCGGGAGCTACAATGAGCAGTTCTTC

v_gene: TRBV20-1
d_gene: -
abundance: many
j_gene: TRBJ2-7
CDR3aa: CSARVPPSEEQYF
CDR3nt: TGCAGTGCTAGAGTCCCTCCTTCTGAGGAGCAGTACTTC

v_gene: TRBV5-5
d_gene: -
abundance: few
j_gene: TRBJ1-5
CDR3aa: CASSLVSGGGNQPQHF
CDR3nt: TGTGCCAGCAGCTTGGTATCCGGGGGTGGCAATCAGCCCCAGCATTTT

v_gene: TRBV7-9
d_gene: TRBD1
abundance: -
j_gene: TRBJ2-7
CDR3aa: CASSFAGGHYEQYF
CDR3nt: TGTGCCAGCAGCTTTGCAGGGGGCCACTACGAGCAGTACTTC

v_gene: TRBV5-1
d_gene: -
abundance: -
j_gene: TRBJ1-1
CDR3aa: CASSLVGEEGEAFF
CDR3nt: TGCGCCAGCAGCTTGGTCGGGGAGGAGGGTGAAGCTTTCTTT

v_gene: TRBV7-3
d_gene: -
abundance: many
j_gene: TRBJ2-2
CDR3aa: CASSLNRVTGELFF
CDR3nt: TGTGCCAGCAGCTTAAATAGGGTAACCGGGGAGCTGTTTTTT

v_gene: TRBV2
d_gene: -
abundance: -
j_gene: TRBJ2-7
CDR3aa: CASSGAGGEQYF
CDR3nt: TGTGCCAGCAGTGGAGCCGGGGGCGAGCAGTACTTC

v_gene: TRBV12-3/TRBV12-4
d_gene: TRBD1
abundance: -
j_gene: TRBJ2-7
CDR3aa: CASRDSGTGNYEQYF
CDR3nt: TGTGCCAGCAGAGATTCCGGGACAGGGAACTACGAGCAGTACTTC

v_gene: TRBV5-1
d_gene: TRBD2
abundance: many
j_gene: TRBJ2-2
CDR3aa: CASSLGLAGPNTGELFF
CDR3nt: TGCGCCAGCAGCTTGGGACTAGCGGGTCCTAACACCGGGGAGCTGTTTTTT

v_gene: TRBV28
d_gene: TRBD1
abundance: -
j_gene: TRBJ1-6
CDR3aa: CASSSGQTNSPLHF
CDR3nt: TGTGCCAGCAGCTCGGGACAGACTAATTCACCCCTCCACTTT

v_gene: TRBV7-2
d_gene: TRBD2
abundance: -
j_gene: TRBJ2-1
CDR3aa: CASSLSPSGSLTYNEQFF
CDR3nt: TGTGCCAGCAGCTTAAGTCCTAGCGGGAGCTTGACCTACAATGAGCAGTTCTTC

v_gene: TRBV29-1
d_gene: -
abundance: -
j_gene: TRBJ2-1
CDR3aa: CSVARSEGNEQFF
CDR3nt: TGCAGCGTCGCCCGATCAGAGGGGAATGAGCAGTTCTTC

v_gene: TRBV12-5
d_gene: -
abundance: -
j_gene: TRBJ2-2
CDR3aa: CASGPPAGKRTGELFF
CDR3nt: TGTGCTAGTGGTCCCCCGGCAGGGAAGCGCACCGGGGAGCTGTTTTTT

v_gene: TRBV3-1
d_gene: -
abundance: few
j_gene: TRBJ1-2
CDR3aa: CASSQGRDYGYTF
CDR3nt: TGTGCCAGCAGCCAGGGGCGAGACTATGGCTACACCTTC

v_gene: TRBV20-1
d_gene: -
abundance: -
j_gene: TRBJ2-5
CDR3aa: CSASDETQYF
CDR3nt: TGCAGTGCTAGTGATGAGACCCAGTACTTC

v_gene: TRBV12-3/TRBV12-4
d_gene: -
abundance: many
j_gene: TRBJ2-2
CDR3aa: CASSFGLGGELFF
CDR3nt: TGTGCCAGCAGTTTTGGTCTTGGCGGGGAGCTGTTTTTT

v_gene: TRBV20-1
d_gene: -
abundance: -
j_gene: TRBJ1-5
CDR3aa: CSARDTRLYSNQPQHF
CDR3nt: TGCAGTGCTAGAGATACCAGGCTCTATAGCAATCAGCCCCAGCATTTT

v_gene: TRBV29-1
d_gene: -
abundance: few
j_gene: TRBJ2-5
CDR3aa: CSVAQGLETQYF
CDR3nt: TGCAGCGTCGCACAGGGTTTGGAGACCCAGTACTTC

v_gene: TRBV20-1
d_gene: -
abundance: many
j_gene: TRBJ2-3
CDR3aa: CSASSVLDTQYF
CDR3nt: TGCAGTGCTAGTTCTGTACTGGATACGCAGTATTTT

v_gene: TRBV28
d_gene: TRBD1
abundance: many
j_gene: TRBJ1-1
CDR3aa: CASSRPDRGVAFF
CDR3nt: TGTGCCAGCAGCCGCCCTGACAGGGGGGTAGCTTTCTTT

v_gene: TRBV5-3
d_gene: -
abundance: -
j_gene: TRBJ1-6
CDR3aa: CAPPTSFRGIGSYNSPLHF
CDR3nt: TGTGCCCCACCAACCTCTTTCAGGGGTATCGGCTCCTATAATTCACCCCTCCACTTT

v_gene: TRBV5-4
d_gene: -
abundance: few
j_gene: TRBJ2-1
CDR3aa: CASSLPGSSYNEQFF
CDR3nt: TGTGCCAGCAGCTTGCCCGGGTCCTCCTACAATGAGCAGTTCTTC

v_gene: TRBV7-9
d_gene: -
abundance: many
j_gene: TRBJ2-3
CDR3aa: CASSLDAGRRTDTQYF
CDR3nt: TGTGCCAGCAGCTTAGATGCGGGGAGACGCACAGATACGCAGTATTTT

v_gene: TRBV5-1
d_gene: -
abundance: -
j_gene: TRBJ1-2
CDR3aa: CASAQDNYGYTF
CDR3nt: TGCGCCAGCGCGCAGGACAACTATGGCTACACCTTC

v_gene: TRBV5-4
d_gene: -
abundance: few
j_gene: TRBJ1-4
CDR3aa: CASSLAGRENEKLFF
CDR3nt: TGTGCCAGCAGCTTGGCAGGCAGGGAGAATGAAAAACTGTTTTTT

v_gene: TRBV24-1
d_gene: TRBD1
abundance: -
j_gene: TRBJ2-3
CDR3aa: CATSDWTGPTDTQYF
CDR3nt: TGTGCCACCAGTGATTGGACAGGCCCCACAGATACGCAGTATTTT

v_gene: TRBV6-5
d_gene: -
abundance: few
j_gene: TRBJ1-1
CDR3aa: CASSRAENTEAFF
CDR3nt: TGTGCCAGCAGCCGCGCGGAGAACACTGAAGCTTTCTTT

v_gene: TRBV20-1
d_gene: -
abundance: many
j_gene: TRBJ2-1
CDR3aa: CSARAGPSSYNEQFF
CDR3nt: TGCAGTGCTAGAGCCGGCCCAAGCTCCTACAATGAGCAGTTCTTC

v_gene: TRBV5-1
d_gene: -
abundance: -
j_gene: TRBJ2-1
CDR3aa: CASSLEAAYNEQFF
CDR3nt: TGCGCCAGCAGCTTGGAGGCGGCCTACAATGAGCAGTTCTTC

v_gene: TRBV2
d_gene: -
abundance: many
j_gene: TRBJ1-4
CDR3aa: CASSQDSGEKLFF
CDR3nt: TGTGCCAGCAGCCAAGACAGCGGAGAAAAACTGTTTTTT

v_gene: TRBV29-1
d_gene: -
abundance: many
j_gene: TRBJ1-6
CDR3aa: CSVGITWGSPLHF
CDR3nt: TGCAGCGTTGGTATAACGTGGGGTTCACCCCTCCACTTT

v_gene: TRBV6-5
d_gene: TRBD2
abundance: few
j_gene: TRBJ2-3
CDR3aa: CASSKGLATDTQYF
CDR3nt: TGTGCCAGCAGTAAAGGACTAGCGACAGATACGCAGTATTTT

v_gene: TRBV7-3
d_gene: -
abundance: -
j_gene: TRBJ2-5
CDR3aa: CASSFGAQETQYF
CDR3nt: TGTGCCAGCAGCTTCGGCGCCCAAGAGACCCAGTACTTC

v_gene: TRBV20-1
d_gene: -
abundance: -
j_gene: TRBJ1-5
CDR3aa: CSATTSGNQPQHF
CDR3nt: TGCAGTGCTACAACATCCGGCAATCAGCCCCAGCATTTT

v_gene: TRBV27
d_gene: -
abundance: few
j_gene: TRBJ1-1
CDR3aa: CASSLSTGQYTEAFF
CDR3nt: TGTGCCAGCAGTTTATCTACAGGACAGTACACTGAAGCTTTCTTT

v_gene: TRBV10-3
d_gene: -
abundance: -
j_gene: TRBJ2-6
CDR3aa: CAISAPGSGANVLTF
CDR3nt: TGTGCCATCAGCGCGCCGGGCTCTGGGGCCAACGTCCTGACTTTC